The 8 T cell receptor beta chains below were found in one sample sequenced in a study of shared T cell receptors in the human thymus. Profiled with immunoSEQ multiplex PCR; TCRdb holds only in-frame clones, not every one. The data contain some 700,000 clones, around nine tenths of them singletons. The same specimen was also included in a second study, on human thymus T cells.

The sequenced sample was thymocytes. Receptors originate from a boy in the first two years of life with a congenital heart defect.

CDR3 DNA: TGTGCCAGCAGCTTAGCGGTATCCTGCTACGAGCAGTACTTC. This gives the protein CASSLAVSCYEQYF. V is TRBV11-2 and J is TRBJ2-7; no reliable D call. V was shortened by 1 base and J by 3 bases, with 10 bases between the two germline ends. The germline gives CDR1 SGHAT, CDR2 FQNNGV. CDR3 length: 14 residues.

The CDR3: CASSWSAVGEQYF. CDR3 bases: TGTGCCAGCAGCTGGAGCGCGGTCGGGGAGCAGTACTTC. The genes are TRBV7-9 and TRBJ2-7; the D is unclear. Germline V gives CDR1 SEHNR, CDR2 FQNEAQ (reference sequence). V was shortened by 4 bases and J by 7 bases, with 14 bases between the two germline ends. The CDR3 is 13 amino acids.

CDR3 loop: CASSYSGAGIYEQYF. CDR3 coding DNA: TGTGCCAGCAGTTACTCGGGGGCGGGCATCTACGAGCAGTACTTC. The chain employs TRBV6-5 and TRBJ2-7; D is possibly TRBD1 (6 bases). This CDR3 contains 15 residues. V lost 0 bases, J lost 3 bases, and 12 bases lay in between. CDR1 and CDR2 from the germline V gene are MNHEY and SVGAGI.

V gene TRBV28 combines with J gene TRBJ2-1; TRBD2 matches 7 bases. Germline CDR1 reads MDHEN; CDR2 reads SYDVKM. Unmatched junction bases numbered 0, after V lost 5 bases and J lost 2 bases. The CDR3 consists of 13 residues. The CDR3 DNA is TGTGCCAGCAGTGGACTAGCCTACAATGAGCAGTTCTTC. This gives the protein CASSGLAYNEQFF.

The CDR3: CASSPGLPPETQYF. The CDR3 DNA sequence: TGTGCCAGTAGTCCCGGACTACCCCCGGAGACCCAGTACTTC. V gene TRBV19 combines with J gene TRBJ2-5; weak D call: TRBD2 (6 bases). The CDR3 runs to 14 residues. Germline assignment: CDR1 LNHDA and CDR2 SQIVND (reference sequence). V was trimmed by 5 bases and J by 5 bases, leaving 15 bases between them.

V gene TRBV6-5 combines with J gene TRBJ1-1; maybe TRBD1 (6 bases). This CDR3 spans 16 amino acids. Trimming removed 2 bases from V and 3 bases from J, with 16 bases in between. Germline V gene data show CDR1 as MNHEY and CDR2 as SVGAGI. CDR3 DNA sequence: TGTGCCAGCAGTTACCTGGGGGACACCGCCTACACTGAAGCTTTCTTT. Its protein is CASSYLGDTAYTEAFF.

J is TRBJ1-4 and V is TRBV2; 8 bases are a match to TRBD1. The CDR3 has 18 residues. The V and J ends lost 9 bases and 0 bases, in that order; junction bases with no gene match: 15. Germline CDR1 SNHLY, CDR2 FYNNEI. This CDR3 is CARRGRDRFPATNEKLFF. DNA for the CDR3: TGTGCCAGGCGTGGACGGGACAGGTTCCCAGCAACTAATGAAAAACTGTTTTTT.

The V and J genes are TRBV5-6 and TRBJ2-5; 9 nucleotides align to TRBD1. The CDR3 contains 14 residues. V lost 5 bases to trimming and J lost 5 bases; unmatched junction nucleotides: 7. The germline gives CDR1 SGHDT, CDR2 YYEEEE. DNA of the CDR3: TGTGCCAGCAGTTCAGGGACAGGGAGGGAGACCCAGTACTTC. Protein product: CASSSGTGRETQYF.